This T cell receptor beta chain was retrieved from a study of shared clonotypes between healthy human individuals. Study summary: Per donor, CD8 memory used one plate, CD8 naive used two, CD4 memory used three and CD4 naive used three.

This CDR3 spans 14 amino acids. Per germline, CDR1 MNHEY and CDR2 SVGAGI. The V end lost 4 bases, the J end lost 5 bases, and 14 bases lay between the germline ends. Profiling relied on immunoSEQ multiplex PCR, and the TCRdb table lists in-frame clones only, not all of them. This repertoire shows 980,000 or so clones, over 75% found once; its top ten account for about 1.5%. The sequencing sample was made of memory CD4+ T cells sorted from blood. The subset here: CD45RA-negative fraction. The source of this sequence is a man aged 18 to 29 in good health. This chain uses TRBV6-5 with TRBJ2-5; D may be TRBD2 (5 bases). The DNA of the CDR3 is TGTGCCAGCAGTTCCGGGGTGGGAGCGGAGACCCAGTACTTC. It codes for CASSSGVGAETQYF.